This T cell receptor (beta chain) was captured by sequencing in a study of persistence of HIV-infected CD4 T cells. Cells were stimulated nonspecifically with anti-CD3/anti-CD28 magnetic beads. Sorting of responding CD4+ T cells relied on upregulated CD40 ligand together with CD69. Germline V CDR1 and CDR2: ENHRY, SYGVKD. The CDR3 runs to 14 residues. Trimming removed 4 bases from V and 2 bases from J, with 6 bases in between. The immunoSEQ assay was version 4, run in survey mode. TCRdb's table, derived via immunoSEQ multiplex PCR, lists solely in-frame clones and lacks some. This table has under 55,000 clones, approximately 90% appearing once. General study findings and limits: Antigen-responding cells were enriched for degenerate expanded CDR3beta sequences. TCRbeta richness was lower in CMV- and Gag-responding cells than in anti-CD3/anti-CD28-responding cells.

Of note for this clone: Its target is not known.

This clonotype was sampled from an adult woman with HIV who was CMV-seropositive. The chain recombines TRBV10-3 with TRBJ1-6; D uncertain. The specimen comprised CD4+ T cells sorted from PBMCs after approximately 19-hour stimulation, sampled from a patient who received antiretroviral therapy. CDR3 region: CAISVTAYNSPLHF. Here the CDR3 DNA reads TGTGCCATCAGTGTAACAGCCTATAATTCACCCCTCCACTTT.